The 23 T cell receptor beta chains below were found in one sample sequenced in a study of siplizumab effects on memory and regulatory T cells. Method: immunoSEQ multiplex PCR; TCRdb's copy keeps in-frame clones and lacks some. Here the sample spans 100,000 to 120,000 clones, 90% to 95% being singletons. The sequenced sample consisted of CD4+ T cells sorted from blood. The receptors derive from a human donor in good health.

This clone was counted once. This chain links TRBV5-6 with TRBJ1-5, with 7 nucleotides matching TRBD1. Germline V lookup: CDR1 SGHDT, CDR2 YYEEEE. After removal of 2 bases from V and 2 bases from J, the junction contained 4 bases not matched to a gene. This CDR3 comprises 15 residues. The CDR3 here is CASSFRQGGNQPQHF. DNA of the CDR3: TGTGCCAGCAGCTTCAGACAGGGAGGCAATCAGCCCCAGCATTTT. The full variable domain, completed using reference TRBV5-6 and TRBJ1-5, is DAGVTQSPTHLIKTRGQQVTLRCSPKSGHDTVSWYQQALGQGPQFIFQYYEEEERQRGNFPDRFSGHQFPNYSSELNVNALLLGDSALYLCASSFRQGGNQPQHFGDGTRLSIL.

The chain links TRBV19 to TRBJ1-5; tentative D call: TRBD1 (6 bases). This CDR3 region has 14 residues. Looked up from germline, CDR1 is LNHDA and CDR2 is SQIVND (reference sequence). Deletions cut 5 bases from V and 0 bases from J, with 8 bases between. The CDR3 is CASSLTGSNQPQHF. The CDR3 region has the DNA TGTGCCAGTAGTTTGACAGGTAGCAATCAGCCCCAGCATTTT.

The chain links TRBV6-5 to TRBJ2-7; unclear D gene. The V gene lost 4 bases and the J gene lost 2 bases, with 3 bases spanning the gap. Per the germline V gene, CDR1 is MNHEY and CDR2 is SVGAGI. The CDR3 has 11 amino acids. The CDR3 sequence is CASSSPYEQYF. CDR3 coding DNA: TGTGCCAGCAGTTCGCCCTACGAGCAGTACTTC.

The chain combines TRBV6-6 with TRBJ1-1, with D hard to call. V was cut by 6 bases and J by 5 bases, with 7 bases left in between. Germline CDR1 and CDR2: MNHNY and SVGAGI (reference sequence). The CDR3 length is 11 residues. The CDR3 loop reads CASSPGTEAFF. For the CDR3, the DNA is TGTGCCAGCAGCCCTGGTACTGAAGCTTTCTTT.

The V call is TRBV11-3, the J call TRBJ1-1; D is possibly TRBD1 (5 bases). This CDR3 is built from 14 residues. In germline, CDR1 is SGHNT, CDR2 YENEEA. Trimming shortened V by 5 bases and J by 4 bases, and 14 bases separated the two germline ends. The CDR3 region is CASSPQGVLTEAFF. The CDR3 DNA follows: TGTGCCAGCAGCCCCCAGGGAGTGCTCACTGAAGCTTTCTTT.

The CDR3 region is CASSRGGAAARRDQYF. The CDR3 DNA sequence: TGTGCCAGCAGCCGGGGCGGGGCAGCGGCCAGGAGGGACCAGTACTTC. The chain has TRBV5-6 and TRBJ2-5; TRBD2 might be the D (6 bases). CDR1 and CDR2 from the germline V gene are SGHDT and YYEEEE. CDR3 size: 16 residues. V was clipped by 4 bases and J by 10 bases, with 26 bases between them.

The chain carries TRBV2 and TRBJ1-2; no reliable D call. V dropped 8 bases and J dropped 0 bases, with 7 bases sitting between them. The CDR3 is made up of 12 amino acids. CDR1 and CDR2 (germline): SNHLY, FYNNEI. The CDR3: CASRGPNYGYTF. As DNA, the CDR3 is TGTGCCAGCCGAGGGCCTAACTATGGCTACACCTTC. Supplemented by reference TRBV2 and TRBJ1-2, the full variable domain reads EPEVTQTPSHQVTQMGQEVILRCVPISNHLYFYWYRQILGQKVEFLVSFYNNEISEKSEIFDDQFSVERPDGSNFTLKIRSTKLEDSAMYFCASRGPNYGYTFGSGTRLTVV.

This sequence joins TRBV27 and TRBJ2-2; D gene uncertain. This CDR3 spans 13 amino acids. Deletions cut 5 bases from V and 6 bases from J, with 10 bases between. Germline V gives CDR1 MNHEY, CDR2 SMNVEV (reference sequence). CDR3 amino acids: CASSPELPGELFF. The CDR3 coding sequence is TGTGCCAGCAGTCCGGAGTTACCCGGGGAGCTGTTTTTT.

The chain has TRBV30 and TRBJ1-2, with a weak D call TRBD1 (6 bases). V lost 3 bases to trimming and J lost 6 bases, with 20 bases between them. The germline V gene encodes CDR1 GTSNPN and CDR2 SVGIG (reference sequence). This CDR3 comprises 15 residues. CDR3 nucleotides: TGTGCCTGGAGCTTCGGAACAGACAGGTTCCATGGCTACACCTTC. The encoded protein is CAWSFGTDRFHGYTF.

The V gene is TRBV28, the J gene TRBJ1-2, with D possibly TRBD1 on 5 matching bases. Germline-derived CDR1 and CDR2 are MDHEN and SYDVKM. This CDR3 contains 12 residues. V dropped 8 bases and J dropped 6 bases, with 13 bases sitting between them. In DNA form, the CDR3 reads TGTGCCAGCGGGACGCCTTTAAATGGCTACACCTTC. It yields the protein CASGTPLNGYTF.

A single count supports this clone. The J gene is TRBJ2-7, the V gene TRBV7-2, with D uncertain. There are 13 residues in the CDR3. Trimming pared 5 bases from V and 2 bases from J, leaving 10 bases between. Germline V gene data show CDR1 as SGHTA and CDR2 as FQGNSA. The CDR3 reads CASSPRTAYEQYF. Here the CDR3 DNA reads TGTGCCAGCAGCCCGCGGACGGCCTACGAGCAGTACTTC.

The V call is TRBV23-1, the J call TRBJ2-7; TRBD1 aligns across 9 bases. TRBV23-1 is known as an ORF, though its function is uncertain. The junction had 7 bases not matched to a gene; V was cut back by 3 bases and J by 4 bases. This CDR3 contains 15 residues. The CDR3 bases are TGCGCCAGCAGTCATGGGAGGGACAGGGTTTACGAGCAGTACTTC. It yields the protein CASSHGRDRVYEQYF.

This clone was found once. The chain is built from TRBV27 and TRBJ2-7; D not certain. The CDR3 sequence is 12 residues long. CDR1 is MNHEY and CDR2 is SMNVEV in the germline V gene (reference sequence). V gave up 4 bases and J gave up 3 bases, with 7 bases separating them. The CDR3 loop reads CASSSTLYEQYF. The CDR3 region has the DNA TGTGCCAGCAGTTCGACCCTCTACGAGCAGTACTTC.

The V and J genes are TRBV5-6 and TRBJ2-3; D tentatively reads TRBD1 or TRBD2 (5 bases each). Between the trimmed V and J ends, which lost 2 bases and 2 bases, there was a span of 9 bases. CDR3 length: 14 amino acids. Germline CDR1 reads SGHDT; CDR2 reads YYEEEE. CDR3 region: CASSFGANTDTQYF. The CDR3 DNA sequence: TGTGCCAGCAGCTTCGGGGCAAACACAGATACGCAGTATTTT.

The chain couples TRBV2 to TRBJ1-1; maybe TRBD1 (5 bases). The CDR3 has 16 residues. Germline CDR1 SNHLY, CDR2 FYNNEI. Trimming took 3 bases from V and 0 from J, leaving 14 bases between them. This chain's CDR3 is CASSDRSAGVNTEAFF. CDR3 in DNA: TGTGCCAGCAGTGATCGATCTGCGGGGGTGAACACTGAAGCTTTCTTT.

The chain has TRBV9 and TRBJ1-1, with 9 bases matching TRBD1. V lost 3 bases, J lost 7 bases, and 10 bases stayed unmatched. The CDR3 sequence is 15 residues long. Germline CDR1 is SGDLS and CDR2 is YYNGEE. The CDR3 coding sequence is TGTGCCAGCAGCGCCCGGGACAGGGTCTTCAGTGAAGCTTTCTTT. This encodes CASSARDRVFSEAFF.

The chain carries TRBV11-2 and TRBJ1-5; tentatively, D is TRBD1 (5 bases). Per germline, CDR1 SGHAT and CDR2 FQNNGV. The V gene lost 6 bases and the J gene lost 9 bases, with 15 bases spanning the gap. The CDR3 is 13 residues long. This chain's CDR3 is CASRSTPQGPQHF. The DNA for the CDR3 is TGTGCCAGCAGATCTACACCTCAGGGGCCCCAGCATTTT. Full variable domain (missing parts from reference TRBV11-2 and TRBJ1-5): EAGVAQSPRYKIIEKRQSVAFWCNPISGHATLYWYQQILGQGPKLLIQFQNNGVVDDSQLPKDRFSAERLKGVDSTLKIQPAKLEDSAVYLCASRSTPQGPQHFGDGTRLSIL.

The V gene is TRBV7-9, the J gene TRBJ1-2; 9 positions match TRBD1. Germline CDR1 is SEHNR and CDR2 is FQNEAQ (reference sequence). Trimming removed 7 bases from V and 6 bases from J; junction bases left unmatched: 6. The CDR3 extends over 13 amino acids. DNA of the CDR3: TGTGCCAGCACCGGGACAGGGCTAAATGGCTACACCTTC. This encodes CASTGTGLNGYTF.

The chain joins TRBV11-3 to TRBJ1-3; unclear D gene. Germline-derived CDR1 and CDR2 are SGHNT and YENEEA. There are 14 residues in the CDR3. V was cut by 5 bases and J by 1 base, with 9 bases left in between. This CDR3 is CASSHRGSGNTIYF. CDR3 nucleotide sequence: TGTGCCAGCAGCCACCGGGGTTCTGGAAACACCATATATTTT.

In this sample, this clone turned up once. V gene TRBV19 combines with J gene TRBJ2-7; D is perhaps TRBD1 (5 bases). V shed 8 bases and J shed 3 bases, with 14 bases lying between them. Germline loops: CDR1 LNHDA, CDR2 SQIVND (reference sequence). The CDR3 contains 13 residues. This CDR3 reads CASSEDRGYEQYF. Written as DNA, the CDR3 is TGTGCCAGTTCCGAAGACAGAGGCTACGAGCAGTACTTC.

The CDR3 bases are TGTGCCAGCAGTTTGTCGGGGCTACCTAATGAAAAACTGTTTTTT. Translation: CASSLSGLPNEKLFF. The rearrangement links TRBV27 to TRBJ1-4, with D tentatively TRBD1 (5 bases). The germline CDR1 and CDR2 sequences are MNHEY and SMNVEV (reference sequence). V lost 3 bases and J lost 3, with 11 bases in between. CDR3 size: 15 residues.

The chain couples TRBV10-1 to TRBJ1-1; D is unresolved. The CDR3 consists of 17 residues. CDR1 and CDR2 from the germline V gene are WNHNN and SYGVQD (reference sequence). Trimming took 1 base from V and 3 from J, leaving 18 bases between them. In nucleotides, the CDR3 is TGCGCCAGCAGTGAGTATTCTAGAAAGGTTGGGGACACTGAAGCTTTCTTT. It specifies CASSEYSRKVGDTEAFF.

The V call is TRBV10-3, the J call TRBJ2-3; D is unclear. This CDR3 region has 15 residues. Germline CDR1 is ENHRY and CDR2 is SYGVKD. The V end lost 2 bases, the J end lost 6 bases, and 15 bases lay between the germline ends. CDR3 amino acids: CAISERFEPTDTQYF. CDR3 nucleotides: TGTGCCATCAGTGAGCGGTTCGAGCCGACGGATACGCAGTATTTT.